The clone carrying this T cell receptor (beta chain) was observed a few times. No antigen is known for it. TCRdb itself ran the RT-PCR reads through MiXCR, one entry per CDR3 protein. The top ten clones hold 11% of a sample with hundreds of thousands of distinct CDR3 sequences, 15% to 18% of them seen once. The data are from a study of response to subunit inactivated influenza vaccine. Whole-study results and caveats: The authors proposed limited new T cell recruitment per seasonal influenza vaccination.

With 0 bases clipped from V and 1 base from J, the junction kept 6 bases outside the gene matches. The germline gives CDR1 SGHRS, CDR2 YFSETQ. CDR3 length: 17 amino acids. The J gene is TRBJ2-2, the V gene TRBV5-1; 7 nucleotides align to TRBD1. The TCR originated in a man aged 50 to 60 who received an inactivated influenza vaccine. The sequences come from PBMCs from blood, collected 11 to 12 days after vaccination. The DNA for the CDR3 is TGCGCCAGCAGCTTGGCCTGGGACAGCAAGAACACCGGGGAGCTGTTTTTT. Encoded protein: CASSLAWDSKNTGELFF.